The rows below give T cell receptor beta chains drawn from one sample of a study of T-cell reconstitution after alpha-beta-depleted transplantation in children. TCRdb re-derived calls from the PCR reads in MiXCR, one entry per CDR3 protein. The sample contains 780,000 or so distinct CDR3 sequences, approximately 15% of which appear only once. The sequencing here drew on PBMCs, mostly from graft donor cells, taken 360 days after TCRalphabeta/CD19-depleted stem cell transplant. These receptors were collected from a male patient aged 10-17 years who had a stem cell transplant for acute lymphoblastic leukemia, so the T cells may come from the graft donor. CDR3s include the opening cysteine and the closing phenylalanine or tryptophan. The D gene is left open where the match is weak. Rows give clone size only sometimes, using once, few, many, or a class for an expanded clone.

abundance | d_gene | j_gene | v_gene | CDR3nt | CDR3aa
many | TRBD2 | TRBJ2-7 | TRBV5-1 | TGCGCCAGCAGCCATGGACTAGCCCTCGAGCAGTACTTC | CASSHGLALEQYF
few | . | TRBJ2-2 | TRBV7-9 | TGTGCCAGCAGCTTAGCGAAGGCAGGCGCCGGGGAGCTGTTTTTT | CASSLAKAGAGELFF
. | . | TRBJ1-2 | TRBV9 | TGTGCCAGCAGCGCTGAGTTCGGGCAAAACTATGGCTACACCTTC | CASSAEFGQNYGYTF
. | . | TRBJ2-1 | TRBV5-1 | TGCGCCAGCAGCTTGTACATCTTCTATGAGCAGTTCTTC | CASSLYIFYEQFF
. | . | TRBJ1-4 | TRBV12-3/TRBV12-4 | TGTGCCAGCAGTTTATTTGAGGCCGTAAAACTGTTTTTT | CASSLFEAVKLFF
few | TRBD2 | TRBJ2-7 | TRBV4-2 | TGTGCCAGCAGCCAAGTTCCGGCTAGCGGGAGGGTTGAGCAGTACTTC | CASSQVPASGRVEQYF
. | TRBD2 | TRBJ2-7 | TRBV9 | TGTGCCAGCAGCGTAGGCCTAGCGGGAGTCTCCGAGCAGTACTTC | CASSVGLAGVSEQYF
few | . | TRBJ1-1 | TRBV24-1 | TGTGCCACCAGTGACCGGGGGGGGCCGGGCACTGAAGCTTTCTTT | CATSDRGGPGTEAFF
many | . | TRBJ2-3 | TRBV10-3 | TGTGCCATCAGTGAGTCAATAGGGAGCGGGTACACAGATACGCAGTATTTT | CAISESIGSGYTDTQYF
many | . | TRBJ2-1 | TRBV5-1 | TGCGCCAGCAGATCGTTACAGGTCGAAAATGAGCAGTTCTTC | CASRSLQVENEQFF
. | TRBD2 | TRBJ2-3 | TRBV7-2 | TGTGCCAGCAGCTTAGCGGTAGCGGGAGTAGATACGCAGTATTTT | CASSLAVAGVDTQYF
. | . | TRBJ2-7 | TRBV5-1 | . | CASSFGPGANYEQYF
. | . | TRBJ2-3 | TRBV6-5 | TGTGCCAGCAGTTACTTCGCGGTGGGCACAGATACGCAGTATTTT | CASSYFAVGTDTQYF
. | TRBD1 | TRBJ1-1 | TRBV5-1 | TGCGCCAGCAGCGGATGGACAGGCTACACTGAAGCTTTCTTT | CASSGWTGYTEAFF
few | TRBD1 | TRBJ2-1 | TRBV12-3/TRBV12-4 | TGTGCCAGCAGAGGACAGGGAGGCAATGAGCAGTTCTTC | CASRGQGGNEQFF
few | . | TRBJ2-1 | TRBV7-2 | TGTGCCAGCAGCTTAGGTACACCAAGTCCGAACAATGAGCAGTTCTTC | CASSLGTPSPNNEQFF
. | . | TRBJ1-1 | TRBV4-1 | TGCGCCAGCAGCCAAGATCTTCCGAACACTGAAGCTTTCTTT | CASSQDLPNTEAFF
. | . | TRBJ2-3 | TRBV9 | TGTGCCAGCAGCGTAACCGGATGGGCAGATACGCAGTATTTT | CASSVTGWADTQYF
many | . | TRBJ2-4 | TRBV20-1 | TGCAGTGCCCATCCATACCACACCCTAGCCAAAAACATTCAGTACTTC | CSAHPYHTLAKNIQYF
few | TRBD1 | TRBJ2-7 | TRBV10-3 | TGTGCCATCCGGGACAGGGCTGGAGAGCAGTACTTC | CAIRDRAGEQYF
. | . | TRBJ1-1 | TRBV3-1 | TGTGCCAGCAGCCGAGATAGTACAGGGAGGGCTTTCTTT | CASSRDSTGRAFF
many | . | TRBJ2-2 | TRBV12-3/TRBV12-4 | TGTGCCAGTCGACCCTTCACCGGGGAGCTGTTTTTT | CASRPFTGELFF
. | . | TRBJ2-3 | TRBV20-1 | TGCAGTGCTAGGCCAGGGGCAGGGACAGATACGCAGTATTTT | CSARPGAGTDTQYF
few | . | TRBJ2-2 | TRBV29-1 | TGCAGCGTGTCCGGGACACCCAACACCGGGGAGCTGTTTTTT | CSVSGTPNTGELFF
. | . | TRBJ2-3 | TRBV6-5 | TGTGCCAGCAGTTACGAGGGTTACAGGGCTACAGATACGCAGTATTTT | CASSYEGYRATDTQYF
. | TRBD1 | TRBJ1-4 | TRBV5-1 | TGCGCCAGCACGGGGTTTCCGGGACAGAAAAATGAAAAACTGTTTTTT | CASTGFPGQKNEKLFF
few | TRBD2 | TRBJ2-3 | TRBV29-1 | TGCAGCGTTGTTGGTGGACTAGCGGGAAGCACAGATACGCAGTATTTT | CSVVGGLAGSTDTQYF
. | . | TRBJ2-5 | TRBV9 | TGTGCCAGCAGCTCGGACGCCAAAGAGACCCAGTACTTC | CASSSDAKETQYF